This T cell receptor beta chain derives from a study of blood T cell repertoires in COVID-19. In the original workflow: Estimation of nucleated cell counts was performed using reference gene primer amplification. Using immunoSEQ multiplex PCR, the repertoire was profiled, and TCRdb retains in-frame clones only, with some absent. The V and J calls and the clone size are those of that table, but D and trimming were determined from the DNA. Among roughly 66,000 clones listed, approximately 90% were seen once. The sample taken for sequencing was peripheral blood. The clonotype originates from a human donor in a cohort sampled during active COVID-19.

The CDR3 DNA sequence: TGTGCCAGCAGTTACTCCAGGGGGACTGAAGCTTTCTTT. It is translated as CASSYSRGTEAFF. J is TRBJ1-1 and V is TRBV6-5, with 7 bases aligning to TRBD1. Looked up from germline, CDR1 is MNHEY and CDR2 is SVGAGI. This CDR3 is 13 amino acids long. Germline trimming cut 0 bases from V and 5 bases from J; bases unmatched to any gene: 0.